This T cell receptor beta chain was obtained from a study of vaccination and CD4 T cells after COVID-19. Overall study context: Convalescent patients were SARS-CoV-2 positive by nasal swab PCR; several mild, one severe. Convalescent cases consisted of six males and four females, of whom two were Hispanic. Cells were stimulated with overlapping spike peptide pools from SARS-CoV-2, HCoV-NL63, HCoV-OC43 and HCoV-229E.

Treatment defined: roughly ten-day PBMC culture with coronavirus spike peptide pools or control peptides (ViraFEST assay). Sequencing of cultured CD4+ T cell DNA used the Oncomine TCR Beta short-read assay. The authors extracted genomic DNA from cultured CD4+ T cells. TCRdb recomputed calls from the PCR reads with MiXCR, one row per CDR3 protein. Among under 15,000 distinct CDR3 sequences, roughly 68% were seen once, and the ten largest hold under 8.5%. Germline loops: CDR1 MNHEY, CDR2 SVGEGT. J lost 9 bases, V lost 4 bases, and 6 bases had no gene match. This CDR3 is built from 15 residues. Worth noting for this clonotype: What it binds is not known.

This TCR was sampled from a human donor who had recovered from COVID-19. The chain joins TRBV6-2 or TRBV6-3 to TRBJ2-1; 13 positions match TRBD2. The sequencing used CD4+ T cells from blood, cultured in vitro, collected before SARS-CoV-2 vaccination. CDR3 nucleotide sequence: TGTGCCAGCAGTTGGACTAGCGGGAGTATGGGTGAGCAGTTCTTC. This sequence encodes CASSWTSGSMGEQFF.